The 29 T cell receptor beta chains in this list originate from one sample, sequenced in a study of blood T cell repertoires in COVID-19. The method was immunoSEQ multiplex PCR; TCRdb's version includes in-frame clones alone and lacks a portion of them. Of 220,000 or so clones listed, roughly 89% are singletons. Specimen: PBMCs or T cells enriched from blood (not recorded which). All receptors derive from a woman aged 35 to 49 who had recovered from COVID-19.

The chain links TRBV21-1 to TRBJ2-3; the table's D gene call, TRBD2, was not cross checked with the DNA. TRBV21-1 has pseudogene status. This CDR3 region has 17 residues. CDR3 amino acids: CASSKADGRSGTDTQYF. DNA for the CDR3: TGTGCCAGCAGCAAAGCTGACGGGAGATCGGGCACAGATACGCAGTATTTT.

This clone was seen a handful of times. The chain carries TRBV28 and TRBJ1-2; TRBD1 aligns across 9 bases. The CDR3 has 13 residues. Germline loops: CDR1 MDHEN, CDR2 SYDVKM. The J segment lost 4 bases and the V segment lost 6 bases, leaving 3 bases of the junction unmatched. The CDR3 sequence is CASSGDRAYGYTF. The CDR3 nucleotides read TGTGCCAGCAGCGGGGACAGGGCCTATGGCTACACCTTC.

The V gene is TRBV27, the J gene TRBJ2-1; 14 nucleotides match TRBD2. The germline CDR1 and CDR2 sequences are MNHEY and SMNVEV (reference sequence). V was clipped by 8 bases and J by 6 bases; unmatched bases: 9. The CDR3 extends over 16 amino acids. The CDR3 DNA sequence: TGTGCCAGCGCCCGACTAGCGGGAGGGCTCGGCAATGAGCAGTTCTTC. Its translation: CASARLAGGLGNEQFF.

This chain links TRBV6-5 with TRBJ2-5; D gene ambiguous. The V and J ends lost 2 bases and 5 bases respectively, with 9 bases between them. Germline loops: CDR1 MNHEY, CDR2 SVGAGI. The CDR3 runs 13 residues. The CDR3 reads CASSYRWRETQYF. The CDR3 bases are TGTGCCAGCAGTTACAGGTGGCGGGAGACCCAGTACTTC.

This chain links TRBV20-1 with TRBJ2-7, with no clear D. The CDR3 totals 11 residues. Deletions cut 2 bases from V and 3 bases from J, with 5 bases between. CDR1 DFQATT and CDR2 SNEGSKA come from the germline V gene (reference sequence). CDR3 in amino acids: CSARNIYEQYF. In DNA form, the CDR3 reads TGCAGTGCTAGAAACATCTACGAGCAGTACTTC.

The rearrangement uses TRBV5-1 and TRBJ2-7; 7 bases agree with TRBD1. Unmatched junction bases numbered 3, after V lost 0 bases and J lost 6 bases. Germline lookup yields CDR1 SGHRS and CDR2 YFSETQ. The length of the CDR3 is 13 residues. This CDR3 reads CASSLGTGTEQYV. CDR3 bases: TGCGCCAGCAGCTTGGGGACAGGTACCGAGCAGTACGTC.

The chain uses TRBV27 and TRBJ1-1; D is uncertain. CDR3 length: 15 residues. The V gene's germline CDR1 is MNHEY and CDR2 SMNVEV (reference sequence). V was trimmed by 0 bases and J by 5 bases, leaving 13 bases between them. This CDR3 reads CASSLSVVPRTEAFF. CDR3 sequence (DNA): TGTGCCAGCAGTTTATCTGTCGTTCCCCGGACTGAAGCTTTCTTT.

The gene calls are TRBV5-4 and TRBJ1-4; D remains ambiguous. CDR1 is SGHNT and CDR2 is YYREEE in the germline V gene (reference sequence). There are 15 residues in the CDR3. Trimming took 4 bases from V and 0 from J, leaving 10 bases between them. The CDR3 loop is CASSPSRATNEKLFF. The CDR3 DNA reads TGTGCCAGCAGCCCCTCGAGGGCAACTAATGAAAAACTGTTTTTT.

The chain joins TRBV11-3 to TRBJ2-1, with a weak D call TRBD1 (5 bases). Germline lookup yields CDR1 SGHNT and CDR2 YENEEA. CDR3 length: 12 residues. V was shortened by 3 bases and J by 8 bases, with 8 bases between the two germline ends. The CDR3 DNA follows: TGTGCCAGCAGCTTCCAGGGCCATGAGCAGTTCTTC. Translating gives CASSFQGHEQFF.

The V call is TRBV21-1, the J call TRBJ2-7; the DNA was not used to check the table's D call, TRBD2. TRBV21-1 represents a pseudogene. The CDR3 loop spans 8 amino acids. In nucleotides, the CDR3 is TGTGCCAGCAGCAACGGTATCGTC. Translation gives CASSNGIV.

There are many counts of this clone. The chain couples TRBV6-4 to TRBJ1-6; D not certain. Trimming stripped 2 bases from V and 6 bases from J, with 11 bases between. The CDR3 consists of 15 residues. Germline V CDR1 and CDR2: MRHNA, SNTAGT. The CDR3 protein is CASSDSPSSNSPLHF. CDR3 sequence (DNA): TGTGCCAGCAGTGACAGCCCTAGCTCTAATTCACCCCTCCACTTT.

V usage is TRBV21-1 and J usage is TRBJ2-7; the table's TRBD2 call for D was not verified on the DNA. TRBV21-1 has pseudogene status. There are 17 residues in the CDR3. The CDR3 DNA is TGTGCCAGCAGCAAGGTTGAGGGAGCGGGGTGGGGCTACGAGCAGTACGTC. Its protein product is CASSKVEGAGWGYEQYV.

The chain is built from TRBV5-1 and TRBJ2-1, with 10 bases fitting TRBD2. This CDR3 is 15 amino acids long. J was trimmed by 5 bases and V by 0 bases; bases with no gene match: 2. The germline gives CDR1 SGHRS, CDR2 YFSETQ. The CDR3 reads CASSLDGLADNEQFF. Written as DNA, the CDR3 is TGCGCCAGCAGCTTGGACGGACTAGCGGACAATGAGCAGTTCTTC.

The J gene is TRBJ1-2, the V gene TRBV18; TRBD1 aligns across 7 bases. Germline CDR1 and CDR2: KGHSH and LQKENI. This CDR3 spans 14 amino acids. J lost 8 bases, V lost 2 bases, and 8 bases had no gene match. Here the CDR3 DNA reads TGTGCCAGCTCACCAGGGACAGCGTCTAAGGGCTACACCTTC. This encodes CASSPGTASKGYTF.

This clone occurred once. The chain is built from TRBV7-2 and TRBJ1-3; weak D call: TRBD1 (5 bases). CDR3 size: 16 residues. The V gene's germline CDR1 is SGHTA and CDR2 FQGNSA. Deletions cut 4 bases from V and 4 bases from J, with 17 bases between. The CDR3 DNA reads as TGTGCCAGCAGCTCCCGGTTGGGGCGGAAAGGAAACACCATATATTTT. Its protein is CASSSRLGRKGNTIYF.

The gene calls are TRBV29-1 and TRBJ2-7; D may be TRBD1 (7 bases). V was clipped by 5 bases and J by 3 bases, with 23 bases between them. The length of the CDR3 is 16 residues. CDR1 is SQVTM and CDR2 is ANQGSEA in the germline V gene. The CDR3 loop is CSVSQGRDRAFYEQYF. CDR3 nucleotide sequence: TGCAGCGTTTCCCAGGGGCGGGACAGAGCCTTCTACGAGCAGTACTTC.

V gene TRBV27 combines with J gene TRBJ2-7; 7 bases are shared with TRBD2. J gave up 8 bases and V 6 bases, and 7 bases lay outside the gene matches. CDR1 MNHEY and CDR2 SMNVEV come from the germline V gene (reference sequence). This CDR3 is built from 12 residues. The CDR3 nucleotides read TGTGCCAGCAGCCGAGGGGAGGGGCAGCAGTACTTC. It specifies CASSRGEGQQYF.

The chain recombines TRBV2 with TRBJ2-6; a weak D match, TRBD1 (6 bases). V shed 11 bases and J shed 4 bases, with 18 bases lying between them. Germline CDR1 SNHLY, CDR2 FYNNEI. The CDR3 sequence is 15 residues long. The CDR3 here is CASHTRGAGANVLTF. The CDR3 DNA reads TGTGCCTCACACACCAGGGGCGCAGGGGCCAACGTCCTGACTTTC.

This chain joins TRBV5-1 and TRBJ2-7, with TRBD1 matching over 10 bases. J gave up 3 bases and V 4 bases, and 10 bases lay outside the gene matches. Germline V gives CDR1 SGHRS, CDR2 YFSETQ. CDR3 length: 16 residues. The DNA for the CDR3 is TGCGCCAGCAGCATTCGACCGGGACAGGGGAACTACGAGCAGTACTTC. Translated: CASSIRPGQGNYEQYF.

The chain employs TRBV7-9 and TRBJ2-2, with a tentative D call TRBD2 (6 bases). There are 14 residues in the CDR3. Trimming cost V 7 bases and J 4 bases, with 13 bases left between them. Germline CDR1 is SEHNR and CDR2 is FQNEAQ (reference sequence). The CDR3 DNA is TGTGCCAGCAAGCCTAGCGTAGGCACCGGGGAGCTGTTTTTT. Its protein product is CASKPSVGTGELFF. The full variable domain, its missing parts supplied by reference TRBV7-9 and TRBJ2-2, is DTGVSQNPRHKITKRGQNVTFRCDPISEHNRLYWYRQTLGQGPEFLTYFQNEAQLEKSRLLSDRFSAERPKGSFSTLEIQRTEQGDSAMYLCASKPSVGTGELFFGEGSRLTVL.

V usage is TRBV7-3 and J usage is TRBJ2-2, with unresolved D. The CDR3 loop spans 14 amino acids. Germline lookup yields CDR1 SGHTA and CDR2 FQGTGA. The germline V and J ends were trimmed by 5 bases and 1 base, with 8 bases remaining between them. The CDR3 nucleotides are TGTGCCAGCAGCCCTAAGCGGAACACCGGGGAGCTGTTTTTT. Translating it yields CASSPKRNTGELFF.

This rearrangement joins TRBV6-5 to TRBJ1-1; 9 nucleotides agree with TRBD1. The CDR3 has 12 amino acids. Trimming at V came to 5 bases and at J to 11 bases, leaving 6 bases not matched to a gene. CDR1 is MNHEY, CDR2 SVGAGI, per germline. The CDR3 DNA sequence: TGTGCCAGCAGTAATACAGGGGGCATGGCTTTCTTT. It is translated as CASSNTGGMAFF.

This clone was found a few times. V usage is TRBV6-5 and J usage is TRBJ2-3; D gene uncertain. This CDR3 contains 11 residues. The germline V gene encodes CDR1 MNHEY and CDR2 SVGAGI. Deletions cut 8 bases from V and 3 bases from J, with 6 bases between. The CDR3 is CASGQTDTQYF. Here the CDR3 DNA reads TGTGCCAGCGGGCAGACAGATACGCAGTATTTT.

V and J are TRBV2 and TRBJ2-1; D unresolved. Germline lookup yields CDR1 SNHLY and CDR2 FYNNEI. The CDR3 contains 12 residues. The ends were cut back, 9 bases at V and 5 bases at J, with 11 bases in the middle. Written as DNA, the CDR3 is TGTGCCAGTCCTGGTACTCACAATGAGCAGTTCTTC. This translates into CASPGTHNEQFF.

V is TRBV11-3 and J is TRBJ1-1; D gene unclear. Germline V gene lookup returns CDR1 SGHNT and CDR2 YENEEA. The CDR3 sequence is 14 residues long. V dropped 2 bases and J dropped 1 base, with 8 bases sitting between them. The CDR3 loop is CASSLSGRNTEAFF. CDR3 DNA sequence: TGTGCCAGCAGCTTATCAGGAAGGAACACTGAAGCTTTCTTT.

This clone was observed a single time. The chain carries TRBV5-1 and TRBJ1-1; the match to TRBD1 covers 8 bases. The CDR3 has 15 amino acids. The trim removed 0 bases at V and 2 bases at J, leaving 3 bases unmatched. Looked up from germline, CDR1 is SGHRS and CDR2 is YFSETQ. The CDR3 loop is CASSLAGGLNTEAFF. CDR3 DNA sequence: TGCGCCAGCAGCTTGGCAGGGGGCCTCAACACTGAAGCTTTCTTT.

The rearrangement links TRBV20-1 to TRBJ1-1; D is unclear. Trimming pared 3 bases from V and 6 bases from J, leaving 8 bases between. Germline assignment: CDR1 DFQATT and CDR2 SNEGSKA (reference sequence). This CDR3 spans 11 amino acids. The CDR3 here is CSARLVSEAFF. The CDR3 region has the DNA TGCAGTGCTAGGTTAGTTTCTGAAGCTTTCTTT.

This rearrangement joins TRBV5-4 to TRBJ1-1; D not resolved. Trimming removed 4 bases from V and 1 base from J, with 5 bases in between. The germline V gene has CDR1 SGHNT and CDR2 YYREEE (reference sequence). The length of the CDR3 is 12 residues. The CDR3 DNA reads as TGTGCCAGCAGCGGCGGGAACACTGAAGCTTTCTTT. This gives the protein CASSGGNTEAFF.

CDR3 sequence (DNA): TGTGCCAGCAGCTCTAGGCCCCCAAACAGGGGCGGCGGGGAGCTGTTTTTT. This translates into CASSSRPPNRGGGELFF. The rearrangement links TRBV11-3 to TRBJ2-2; 7 positions match TRBD1. CDR3 length: 17 residues. Germline values: CDR1 SGHNT, CDR2 YENEEA. V lost 4 bases, J lost 7 bases, and 15 bases stayed unmatched.